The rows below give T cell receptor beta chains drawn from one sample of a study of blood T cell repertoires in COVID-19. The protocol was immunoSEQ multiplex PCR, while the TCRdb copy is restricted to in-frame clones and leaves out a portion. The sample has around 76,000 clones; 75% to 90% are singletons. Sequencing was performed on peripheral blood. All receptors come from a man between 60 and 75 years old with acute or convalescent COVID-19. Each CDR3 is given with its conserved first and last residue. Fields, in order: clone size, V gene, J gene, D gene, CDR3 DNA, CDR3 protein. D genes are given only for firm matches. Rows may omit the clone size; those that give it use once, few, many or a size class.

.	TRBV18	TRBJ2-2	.	TGTGCCAGCTCACTAGACAGGACGAACACCGGGGAGCTGTTTTTT	CASSLDRTNTGELFF
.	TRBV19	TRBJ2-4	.	TGTGCCAGTAGTCCCCCGACAGGTTTAGCCAAAAACATTCAGTACTTC	CASSPPTGLAKNIQYF
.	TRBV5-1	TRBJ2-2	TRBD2	TGCGCCAGCAGTAGCGGGAGAGATGCCGGGGAGCTGTTTTTT	CASSSGRDAGELFF
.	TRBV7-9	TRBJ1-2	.	TGTGCCAGCACCCCACGGGAGGCGCAGGGCTACACCTTC	CASTPREAQGYTF
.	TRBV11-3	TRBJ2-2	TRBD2	TGTGCCAGCAGATCAGCGGGAGGGCCGACCACCGGGGAGCTGTTTTTT	CASRSAGGPTTGELFF
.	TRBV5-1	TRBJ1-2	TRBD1	TGCGCCAGCAAGAGGACAGGCGACTATGGCTACACCTTC	CASKRTGDYGYTF
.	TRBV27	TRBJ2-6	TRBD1	TGTGCCAGCAGGCCCCGGGACAGGGTTTCAACCGGGGCCAACGTCCTGACTTTC	CASRPRDRVSTGANVLTF
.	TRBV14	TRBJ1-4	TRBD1	TGTGCCAGCAGCCAAGTACCAGGGGGTGAAAAACTGTTTTTT	CASSQVPGGEKLFF
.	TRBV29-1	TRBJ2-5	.	TGCAGCGTTGTGGTAACAGGGCTAGAGACCCAGTACTTC	CSVVVTGLETQYF
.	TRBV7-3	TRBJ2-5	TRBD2	TGTGCCAGCAGCAAAGCGGGGGGGCTTGAAGCCCAGTACTTC	CASSKAGGLEAQYF
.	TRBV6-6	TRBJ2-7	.	TGTGCCAGCACCTTATCGGGCGGGTCCCCCTACGAGCAGTACTTC	CASTLSGGSPYEQYF
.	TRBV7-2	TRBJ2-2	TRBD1	TGTGCCAGCAGCCGGGACAGATCGTATCCCGGGGAGCTGTTTTTT	CASSRDRSYPGELFF
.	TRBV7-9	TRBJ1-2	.	TGTGCCATACAGGTGTGGGGAGGTGGCTACACCTTC	CAIQVWGGGYTF
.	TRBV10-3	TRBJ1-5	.	TGTGCCATCAGTCCCACCGCTACAGGAAATCAGCCCCAGCATTTT	CAISPTATGNQPQHF
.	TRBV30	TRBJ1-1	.	TGTGCCTGGAGTACTGGACGGGAGCAAGCTTTCTTT	CAWSTGREQAFF
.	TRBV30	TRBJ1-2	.	TGTGCCTGGACACCGGGGGGGGATGGCTACACCTTC	CAWTPGGDGYTF
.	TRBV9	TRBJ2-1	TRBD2	TGTGCCAGCAGCGTAGTCCCTCTAGCGGGAGGATACAATGAGCAGTTCTTC	CASSVVPLAGGYNEQFF
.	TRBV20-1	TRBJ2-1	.	TGCAGTGCTAGAGTCGAGGGCGAGCAGTTCTTC	CSARVEGEQFF
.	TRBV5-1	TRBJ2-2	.	TGCGCCAGCAGCTGGGGGACTTACACCGGGGAGCTGTTTTTT	CASSWGTYTGELFF
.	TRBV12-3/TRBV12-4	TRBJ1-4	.	TGTGCCAGCAGGGGTCCGGGAGGTGAAAAACTGTTTTTT	CASRGPGGEKLFF
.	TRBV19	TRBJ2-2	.	TGTGCCAGTAGTATCCAACGGGACGGGGAGCTGTTTTTT	CASSIQRDGELFF
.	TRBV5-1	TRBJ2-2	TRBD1	TGCGCCAGCAGCTTGGCAGGGGGAAGGGGCACCGGGGAGCTGTTTTTT	CASSLAGGRGTGELFF
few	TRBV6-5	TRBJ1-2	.	TGTGCCAGCAGTCCTGAGGCAGGGTGGATATTTGGCTACACCTTC	CASSPEAGWIFGYTF
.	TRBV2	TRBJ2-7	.	TGTGCCAGCAGTGTAGGGCGGGCGGTCTACGAGCAGTACTTC	CASSVGRAVYEQYF
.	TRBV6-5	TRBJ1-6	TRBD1	TGTGCCAGCAGTCAGGGACAGGGTTTGTCACCCCTCCACTTT	CASSQGQGLSPLHF
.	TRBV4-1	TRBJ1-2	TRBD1	TGCGCCAGCAGCCAATCACCAGGGGGCGGCGAGATCGTAAACAATGGCTACACCTTC	CASSQSPGGGEIVNNGYTF
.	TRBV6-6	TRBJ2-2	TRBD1	TGTGCCAGCAGAAGTCCGGGACAGGTGACTACCGGGGAGCTGTTTTTT	CASRSPGQVTTGELFF
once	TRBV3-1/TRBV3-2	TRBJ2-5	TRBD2	TGTGCCAGCAGCCAAGATCCCCTAGCGGGAGAAGTGACCCAGTACTTC	CASSQDPLAGEVTQYF
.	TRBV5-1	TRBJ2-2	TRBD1	TGCGCCAGCAGCTTGAGGGGGCTGAACACCGGGGAGCTGTTTTTT	CASSLRGLNTGELFF
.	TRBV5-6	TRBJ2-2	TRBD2	TGTGCCAGCAGCTTAACTAGCGGGAGGGCCCTCGGGGAGCTGTTTTTT	CASSLTSGRALGELFF
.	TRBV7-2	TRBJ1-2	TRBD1	TGTGCCAGCAGCTTAGTATTGGGGACAGCAGGTGGCTACACCTTC	CASSLVLGTAGGYTF
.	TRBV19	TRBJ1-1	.	TGTGCCAGTAGTACCCAAAGTGGGACAATGAACACTGAAGCTTTCTTT	CASSTQSGTMNTEAFF
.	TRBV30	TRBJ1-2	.	TGTGCCTGGGGTAATCAAGCCCGTAACTATGGCTACACCTTC	CAWGNQARNYGYTF
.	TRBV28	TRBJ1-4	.	TGTGCCAGCAGTTCGCCGGACAGCTTAAATGAAAAACTGTTTTTT	CASSSPDSLNEKLFF
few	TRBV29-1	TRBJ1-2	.	TGCAGCGTTGAGTCGTCAGGGATGGGCATCTATGGCTACACCTTC	CSVESSGMGIYGYTF
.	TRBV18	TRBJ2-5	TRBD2	TGTGCCAGCTCACCCCTGGGACTACCACAAGAGACCCAGTACTTC	CASSPLGLPQETQYF
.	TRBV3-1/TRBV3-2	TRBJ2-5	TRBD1	TGTGCCAGCAGCCAAAATACAGGGGGCAGGGAGACCCAGTACTTC	CASSQNTGGRETQYF
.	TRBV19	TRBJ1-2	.	TGTGCCAGTAGCAGGTCCGGAGGCTACACCTTC	CASSRSGGYTF
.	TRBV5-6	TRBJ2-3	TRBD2	TGTGCCAGCAGCCCGGGAGGCAGCGGGGGGCCCACAGATACGCAGTATTTT	CASSPGGSGGPTDTQYF
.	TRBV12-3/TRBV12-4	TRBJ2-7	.	TGTGCCAGCAGTGGGGAGAACTACGAGCAGTACTTC	CASSGENYEQYF
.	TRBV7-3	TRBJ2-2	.	TGTGCCAGCAGCCCCCGACAGTTGGGCGGCGGGGAGCTGTTTTTT	CASSPRQLGGGELFF
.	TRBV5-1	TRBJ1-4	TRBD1	TGCGCCAGCAGCCCTAGACAGGGGGCCATAGGTGAAAAACTGTTTTTT	CASSPRQGAIGEKLFF